This is a list of T cell receptor beta chains from one sample in a study of T-cell memory formation after mild COVID-19. TCRdb used MiXCR to reprocess the 5' RACE reads, holding one entry per CDR3 protein. The sample has about 49,000 distinct CDR3 sequences, roughly 27% seen once. Material for sequencing was PBMCs or a T cell subset sorted from them (not recorded which). The receptors were gathered from a man younger than 30 who had mild COVID-19 (a few samples of this study predate the infection). Cell type and time point are not known. CDR3s include the opening cysteine and the closing phenylalanine or tryptophan. The D gene is left open where the match is weak. Not every row has a clone size; where given, it reads once, few, many or a size class.

j_call	v_call	clone_size	d_call	cdr3_nt	cdr3_aa
TRBJ2-1	TRBV29-1	.	TRBD2	TGCAGCGTTGTAGTTAGCGGGGGAATTGAGCAGTTCTTC	CSVVVSGGIEQFF
TRBJ2-4	TRBV4-3	few	.	TGCGCCAGCAGCCCCCCCGGGGGTCGATACCGTCCTATAGCCAAAAACATTCAGTACTTC	CASSPPGGRYRPIAKNIQYF
TRBJ2-3	TRBV7-7	once	TRBD1	TGTGCCAGCAGCCGAGGGACAGGGATCACAGATACGCAGTATTTT	CASSRGTGITDTQYF
TRBJ2-6	TRBV20-1	few	.	TGCAGTGCTAGAGATTATGGGATTCCTGGGGCCAACGTCCTGACTTTC	CSARDYGIPGANVLTF
TRBJ2-7	TRBV15	few	.	TGTGCCACCAGCAACCGGGCTTACAGGGTAGATGTGCAGTACTTC	CATSNRAYRVDVQYF
TRBJ2-5	TRBV20-1	many	TRBD1	TGCAGTGCAATCAGGGGGGAGACCCAGTACTTC	CSAIRGETQYF
TRBJ2-7	TRBV20-1	few	.	TGCAGTGCTAGAGATCACCGGGGCCCCTCCTACGAGCAGTACTTC	CSARDHRGPSYEQYF
TRBJ2-3	TRBV7-3	few	TRBD2	TGTGCCAGCAGCTTAGGGACTAGCGGCACAGATACGCAGTATTTT	CASSLGTSGTDTQYF
TRBJ2-7	TRBV2	few	TRBD1	TGTGCCAGCAGCAACAGGGGTCGAGGATATAACGAGCAGTACTTC	CASSNRGRGYNEQYF
TRBJ2-3	TRBV2	.	.	TGTGCCAGCAGTGGAAGGGGCGAGGATACGCAGTATTTT	CASSGRGEDTQYF
TRBJ2-1	TRBV5-1	few	TRBD1	TGCGCCAGCAGCTTGTTGGGACAGGGATACAATGAGCAGTTCTTC	CASSLLGQGYNEQFF
TRBJ2-3	TRBV13	few	.	TGTGCCAGCAGCTCGTCCGGGACCTTCGCAGATACGCAGTATTTT	CASSSSGTFADTQYF
TRBJ2-7	TRBV5-4	few	.	TGTGCCAGCAGCTCGATGGACAGACCCTACGAGCAGTACTTC	CASSSMDRPYEQYF
TRBJ1-2	TRBV27	.	.	TGTGCCAGCAGCTTCGGGCGGGGGGGTGGCTACACCTTC	CASSFGRGGGYTF
TRBJ2-1	TRBV7-9	few	.	TGTGCCAGCAGCCCACGTGAGAACAATGAGCAGTTCTTC	CASSPRENNEQFF
TRBJ2-1	TRBV19	.	TRBD2	TGTGCCAGTAGCACTAGCGGAGGCTACAATGAGCAGTTCTTC	CASSTSGGYNEQFF
TRBJ2-1	TRBV29-1	.	TRBD2	TGCAGCGTTGGACTAGCGGGGGACCATGAGCAGTTCTTC	CSVGLAGDHEQFF
TRBJ1-1	TRBV12-3/TRBV12-4	.	.	TGTGCCAGCATGATGGGGGGGCATCCTGAAGCTTTCTTT	CASMMGGHPEAFF